This TCR beta chain was observed in a study of blood T cell repertoires in COVID-19. Study information: Researchers got acute and convalescent COVID-19 samples from the United States, Italy and Spain. PBMCs, B-cell-depleted T cells, or T cells provided the cDNA or gDNA that made up the material.

The CDR3 loop spans 15 amino acids. V lost 7 bases to trimming and J lost 6 bases; unmatched junction nucleotides: 13. Germline V gene lookup returns CDR1 WSHSY and CDR2 SAAADI. In the study's own analysis: How many nucleated cells were present was estimated from reference gene primer amplification. Libraries were prepared by immunoSEQ multiplex PCR; TCRdb keeps only in-frame clonotypes and omits some of them. V, J and clone size are those of that table, while D and trimming were read from the DNA. The table includes about 32,000 clones, 85% to 90% detected once. The chain is built from TRBV10-2 and TRBJ1-1, with 8 positions matching TRBD1. Sequencing was carried out using peripheral blood. The receptor's source is a man in his sixties with active or convalescent COVID-19. CDR3 region: CASKLTGQVGAEAFF. CDR3 bases: TGCGCCAGCAAGTTGACGGGACAGGTTGGCGCTGAAGCTTTCTTT.